This is a list of T cell receptor beta chains from one sample in a study of neurological immune-mediated disorders. MiXCR, run by TCRdb on the 5' RACE reads, gives a single entry per CDR3 protein. The data hold over 70,000 distinct CDR3 sequences, with roughly a tenth observed a single time. Material for sequencing was PBMCs. These TCRs come from a man younger than 45 in good health. The CDR3 runs from the conserved cysteine through the conserved F or W. Fields, in order: J gene, V gene, CDR3 protein.

j_call: TRBJ2-1; v_call: TRBV29-1; cdr3_aa: CSVGAPNNEQFF
j_call: TRBJ2-3; v_call: TRBV7-7; cdr3_aa: CASSPGQGIDTQYF
j_call: TRBJ2-7; v_call: TRBV29-1; cdr3_aa: CSVAGQGSSYEQYF
j_call: TRBJ2-7; v_call: TRBV5-1; cdr3_aa: CASSRLGTSGTSYEQYF
j_call: TRBJ2-7; v_call: TRBV6-5; cdr3_aa: CASSYSMSYEQYF
j_call: TRBJ2-1; v_call: TRBV28; cdr3_aa: CASSPTSPYNEQFF
j_call: TRBJ2-7; v_call: TRBV27; cdr3_aa: CASSPQGTSGIFHEQYF
j_call: TRBJ1-2; v_call: TRBV12-3/TRBV12-4; cdr3_aa: CASSLRGGHNYGYTF
j_call: TRBJ1-3; v_call: TRBV27; cdr3_aa: CASSLSYRQGLYGNTIYF
j_call: TRBJ2-7; v_call: TRBV12-3/TRBV12-4; cdr3_aa: CASSRTQREQYF
j_call: TRBJ2-7; v_call: TRBV20-1; cdr3_aa: CSARWANYEQYF
j_call: TRBJ2-7; v_call: TRBV5-1; cdr3_aa: CASSSTDEQYF
j_call: TRBJ1-6; v_call: TRBV28; cdr3_aa: CASSFPPGVNSPLHF